The 2 T cell receptor beta chains below were found in one sample sequenced in a study of shared clonotypes between healthy human individuals. Libraries were prepared by immunoSEQ multiplex PCR; TCRdb keeps only in-frame clonotypes and omits some of them. The data show around 700,000 clones, 92% seen once. The naive CD8 fraction comprised CD45RO-negative cells positively selected for CCR7 and excluded terminally differentiated effector memory CD45RA+ cells. Material for sequencing was naive CD8+ T cells sorted from blood. These receptor sequences come from a young man in good health.

This chain joins TRBV7-9 and TRBJ2-3; D may be TRBD1 (6 bases). The CDR3 is 15 amino acids. Germline CDR1 and CDR2: SEHNR and FQNEAQ (reference sequence). The ends were cut back, 4 bases at V and 3 bases at J, with 14 bases in the middle. This chain's CDR3 is CASSSINRDTDTQYF. The CDR3 DNA reads as TGTGCCAGCAGCTCAATCAACAGGGATACAGATACGCAGTATTTT.

This chain connects TRBV7-9 to TRBJ2-7; D uncertain. V lost 5 bases and J 5 bases, leaving 13 bases between the germline ends. CDR3 length: 13 residues. CDR1 is SEHNR, CDR2 FQNEAQ, per germline (reference sequence). The CDR3 protein is CASSRPYPNEQYF. The CDR3 DNA is TGTGCCAGCAGCAGACCCTACCCTAACGAGCAGTACTTC.